Included here is one T cell receptor (beta chain) sequence, with context. The record originates from a study of neoadjuvant anti-PD-1 for oral cavity cancer. Here immunoSEQ multiplex PCR was the method, and the copy in TCRdb shows in-frame clones only, minus some. There are 75,000 or so clones in the sample; about 80% occur only once, and around 3.2% lies in the top ten. The CDR3 covers 15 residues. Germline V CDR1 and CDR2: PRHDT, FYEKMQ (reference sequence). V lost 5 bases to trimming and J lost 5 bases; unmatched junction nucleotides: 7. The chain couples TRBV13 to TRBJ1-4; TRBD1 matches 8 bases. Sequenced here: PBMCs, sampled before nivolumab (anti-PD-1) treatment. This TCR came from a person between 40 and 79 years old with oral cavity squamous cell carcinoma. As DNA, the CDR3 is TGTGCCAGCAGCGTGACAGGGGACATAAATGAAAAACTGTTTTTT. This gives the protein CASSVTGDINEKLFF.